Listed below are T cell receptor beta chains from one sample, sequenced in a study of T cell changes during pregnancy in multiple sclerosis. Clones were sequenced by immunoSEQ multiplex PCR, and TCRdb holds only the in-frame ones, with some missing. Among approximately 20,000 clones listed, about nine tenths were seen once. Sequenced here: CD8+ T cells from peripheral blood mononuclear cells, sampled in the third trimester of pregnancy. The source is a female donor in good health, enrolled as a control in a pregnancy study. The CDR3 runs from the conserved cysteine through the conserved F or W. Fields, in order: CDR3 length, J gene, D gene, clone size, V gene, CDR3 protein, CDR3 DNA. D genes are given only for firm matches. Part of the rows lack a size; the others show once, few, many or a class for expanded clones.

19,TRBJ1-1,TRBD1,NA,TRBV11-2,CASSLDLGQGNALNTEAFF,TGTGCCAGCAGCTTAGATTTAGGACAGGGTAATGCGTTGAACACTGAAGCTTTCTTT
14,TRBJ1-2,TRBD1,NA,TRBV29-1,CSVGPGTGIYGYTF,TGCAGCGTTGGTCCCGGGACAGGGATCTATGGCTACACCTTC
15,TRBJ1-4,NA,NA,TRBV5-6,CASSLGTGWGEKLFF,TGTGCCAGCAGCTTAGGAACAGGGTGGGGCGAAAAACTGTTTTTT
13,TRBJ1-2,NA,NA,TRBV7-9,CASSSAGSYGYTF,TGTGCCAGCAGCTCCGCCGGGAGCTATGGCTACACCTTC
18,TRBJ2-3,TRBD1,NA,TRBV4-3,CASSQGVLSGGDTDTQYF,TGCGCCAGCAGCCAAGGGGTTCTCTCAGGGGGAGACACAGATACGCAGTATTTT
12,TRBJ1-3,NA,NA,TRBV29-1,CSVEATGNTIYF,TGCAGCGTTGAAGCCACTGGAAACACCATATATTTT
18,TRBJ2-2,NA,NA,TRBV6-1,CASSEPELWFEDTGELFF,TGTGCCAGCAGTGAACCTGAGCTCTGGTTTGAGGACACCGGGGAGCTGTTTTTT
17,TRBJ2-7,NA,NA,TRBV15,CATSRRMAGKFSYEQYF,TGTGCCACCAGCCGAAGGATGGCAGGAAAATTCTCCTACGAGCAGTACTTC
14,TRBJ2-7,TRBD1,NA,TRBV7-6,CASSLGTGSYEQYF,TGTGCCAGCAGCCTCGGGACAGGATCCTACGAGCAGTACTTC
15,TRBJ2-3,TRBD1,NA,TRBV27,CASSLTGSRTDTQYF,TGTGCCAGCAGCCTGACAGGGTCGCGCACAGATACGCAGTATTTT
17,TRBJ2-7,TRBD2,NA,TRBV6-1,CASSEVSALAGDYEQYF,TGTGCCAGCAGTGAAGTGTCCGCTCTAGCGGGGGACTACGAGCAGTACTTC
14,TRBJ1-2,NA,few,TRBV15,CATRNSGDPYGYTF,TGTGCCACCAGGAACAGCGGGGACCCCTATGGCTACACCTTC
18,TRBJ2-2,TRBD1,NA,TRBV13,CASSLFEGALANTGELFF,TGTGCCAGCAGCTTATTTGAGGGGGCCCTCGCGAACACCGGGGAGCTGTTTTTT
14,TRBJ2-3,NA,NA,TRBV5-6,CASSLVAGARGQYF,TGTGCCAGCAGCTTGGTGGCGGGGGCCCGGGGGCAGTATTTT
12,TRBJ1-2,NA,NA,TRBV7-2,CAGIPRGRGYTF,TGTGCCGGCATCCCGCGGGGACGTGGCTACACCTTC
13,TRBJ1-5,NA,NA,TRBV7-9,CASSGALEQPQHF,TGTGCCAGCAGCGGCGCCTTGGAGCAGCCCCAGCATTTT
18,TRBJ1-2,NA,NA,TRBV9,CASSVADGRGSGNYGYTF,TGTGCCAGCAGCGTAGCGGACGGTCGGGGGTCGGGGAACTATGGCTACACCTTC
15,TRBJ1-4,NA,NA,TRBV7-9,CASSSFRGGGEKLFF,TGTGCCAGCAGCTCGTTCCGGGGAGGGGGTGAAAAACTGTTTTTT
12,TRBJ1-1,TRBD1,few,TRBV7-9,CASSQTGYEAFF,TGTGCCAGCAGCCAGACAGGGTATGAAGCTTTCTTT
16,TRBJ2-1,NA,NA,TRBV9,CASSVGGGGPVVEQFF,TGTGCCAGCAGCGTCGGTGGCGGGGGCCCGGTGGTAGAGCAGTTCTTC